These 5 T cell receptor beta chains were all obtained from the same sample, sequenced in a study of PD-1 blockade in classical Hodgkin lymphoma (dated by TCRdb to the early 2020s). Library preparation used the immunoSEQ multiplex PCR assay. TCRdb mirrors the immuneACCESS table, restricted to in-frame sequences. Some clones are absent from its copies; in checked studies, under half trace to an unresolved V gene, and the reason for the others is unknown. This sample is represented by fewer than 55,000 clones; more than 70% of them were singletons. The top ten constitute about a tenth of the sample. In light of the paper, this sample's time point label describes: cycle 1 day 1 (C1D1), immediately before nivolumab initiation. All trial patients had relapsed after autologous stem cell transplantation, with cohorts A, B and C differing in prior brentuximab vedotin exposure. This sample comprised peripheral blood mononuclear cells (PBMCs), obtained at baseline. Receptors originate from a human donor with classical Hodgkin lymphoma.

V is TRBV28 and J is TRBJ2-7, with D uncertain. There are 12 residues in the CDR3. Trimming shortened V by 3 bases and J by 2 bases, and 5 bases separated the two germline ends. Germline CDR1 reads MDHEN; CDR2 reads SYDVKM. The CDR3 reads CASSLYTYEQYF. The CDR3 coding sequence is TGTGCCAGCAGTTTGTACACCTACGAGCAGTACTTC.

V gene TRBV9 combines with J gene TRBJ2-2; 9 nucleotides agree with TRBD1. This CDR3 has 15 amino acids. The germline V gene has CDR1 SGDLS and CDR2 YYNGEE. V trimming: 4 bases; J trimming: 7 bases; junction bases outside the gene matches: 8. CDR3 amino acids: CASSPGTGISGELFF. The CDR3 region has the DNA TGTGCCAGCAGCCCTGGGACAGGGATTAGCGGGGAGCTGTTTTTT.

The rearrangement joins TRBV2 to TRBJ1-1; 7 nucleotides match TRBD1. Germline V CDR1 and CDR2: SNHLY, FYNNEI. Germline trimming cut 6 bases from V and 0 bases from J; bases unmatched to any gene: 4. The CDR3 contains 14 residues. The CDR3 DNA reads TGTGCCAGCAGGGTGGACAGGATGAACACTGAAGCTTTCTTT. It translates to CASRVDRMNTEAFF.

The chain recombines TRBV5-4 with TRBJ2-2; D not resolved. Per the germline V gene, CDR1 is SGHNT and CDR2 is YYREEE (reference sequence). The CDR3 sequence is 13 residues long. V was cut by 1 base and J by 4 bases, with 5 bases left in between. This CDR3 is CASSLKGTGELFF. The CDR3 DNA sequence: TGTGCCAGCAGCTTGAAGGGCACCGGGGAGCTGTTTTTT.

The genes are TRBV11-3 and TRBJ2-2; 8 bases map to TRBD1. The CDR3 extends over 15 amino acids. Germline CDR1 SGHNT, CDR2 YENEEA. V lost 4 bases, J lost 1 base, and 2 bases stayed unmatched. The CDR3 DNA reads TGTGCCAGCAGCTCCGGACAGGGGAACACCGGGGAGCTGTTTTTT. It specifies CASSSGQGNTGELFF.